This T cell receptor beta chain was identified in a study of OX40 agonist ivuxolimab in advanced cancers. Study at large: The treatment was a fully human IgG2 OX40 agonist, ivuxolimab. Patients with prior anti-PD-1, anti-PD-L1 or anti-CTLA-4 therapy were eligible; roughly 41% had some.

V was clipped by 2 bases and J by 5 bases, with 6 bases between them. This CDR3 has 12 amino acids. The V gene's germline CDR1 is SEHNR and CDR2 FQNEAQ (reference sequence). Repertoires were generated with immunoSEQ multiplex PCR, while TCRdb's copy carries only in-frame clones and drops some. The sample contains about 19,000 clones, roughly 80% of which appear only once. Patients were ineligible given autoimmune disease history or systemic immunosuppression. The chain uses TRBV7-9 and TRBJ2-5; D not certain. This receptor was identified in an adult with an advanced solid tumor such as melanoma, head and neck, liver or kidney cancer. Sequences were derived from CD4+ or CD8+ T cells sorted from blood, sampled in a trial of the OX40 agonist ivuxolimab. The CDR3 nucleotides read TGTGCCAGCAGCTTAAGCCACGAGACCCAGTACTTC. This encodes CASSLSHETQYF.